Here is one TCR beta chain with its context. The antigen remains unidentified. These data originate in a study of radiotherapy plus CTLA-4 blockade in lung cancer. V shed 4 bases and J shed 5 bases, with 20 bases lying between them. Germline V CDR1 and CDR2: MDHEN, SYDVKM. This CDR3 contains 16 residues. Notes on the study in general: TCR clones originating in tumors grew in number in blood after radiotherapy plus ipilimumab.

TCRdb's copy holds only in-frame clones and misses some; the assay was immunoSEQ multiplex PCR. The sample includes roughly 120,000 clones, just under 80% of them seen just once. This sequence was found in a human donor with non-small cell lung cancer who had a partial response to radiotherapy plus ipilimumab. Sequenced here: peripheral blood, sampled from a patient treated with radiotherapy plus ipilimumab. This chain uses TRBV28 with TRBJ1-1; D remains unclear. The CDR3 region is CASSSPFKEGRTEAFF. As DNA, the CDR3 is TGTGCCAGCAGTTCCCCCTTCAAGGAGGGTCGGACTGAAGCTTTCTTT.